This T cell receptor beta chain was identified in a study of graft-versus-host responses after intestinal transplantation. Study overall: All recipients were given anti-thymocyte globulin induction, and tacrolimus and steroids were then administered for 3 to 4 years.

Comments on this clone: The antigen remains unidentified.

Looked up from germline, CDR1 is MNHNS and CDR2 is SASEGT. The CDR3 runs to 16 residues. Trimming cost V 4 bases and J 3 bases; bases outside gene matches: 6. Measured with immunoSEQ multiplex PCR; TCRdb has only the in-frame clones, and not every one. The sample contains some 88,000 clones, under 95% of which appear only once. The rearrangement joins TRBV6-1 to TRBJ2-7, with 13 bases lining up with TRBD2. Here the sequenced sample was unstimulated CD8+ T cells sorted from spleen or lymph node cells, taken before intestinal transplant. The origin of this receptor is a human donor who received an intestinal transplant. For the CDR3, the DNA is TGTGCCAGCAGTGGCACTAGCGGGGGGGTTATCTACGAGCAGTACTTC. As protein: CASSGTSGGVIYEQYF.